These 15 T cell receptor beta chains were sequenced from one sample in a study of T-cell memory formation after mild COVID-19. TCRdb fed the 5' RACE reads into MiXCR, producing one record per CDR3 protein. The data hold approximately 500,000 distinct CDR3 sequences, with 25% observed a single time. The material sequenced was PBMCs or a T cell subset sorted from them (not recorded which). These TCRs come from an adult woman who had mild COVID-19 (a few samples of this study predate the infection). Cell type and time point are not known.

The chain is built from TRBV24-1 and TRBJ2-1; 7 nucleotides match TRBD2. V lost 3 bases and J lost 8; bases outside the gene matches: 12. Germline CDR1 reads KGHDR; CDR2 reads SFDVKD. The CDR3 has 16 amino acids. As DNA, the CDR3 is TGTGCCACCAGTGATGAGGGACTACCTGGCCGGGATGAGCAGTTCTTC. It translates to CATSDEGLPGRDEQFF.

This clonotype came up a few times. V and J are TRBV7-9 and TRBJ2-7; TRBD1 might be the D (6 bases). Germline V gene lookup returns CDR1 SEHNR and CDR2 FQNEAQ (reference sequence). This CDR3 has 14 residues. The V gene lost 9 bases and the J gene lost 6 bases, with 21 bases spanning the gap. The DNA of the CDR3 is TGTGCCAGTATCCGGGACACAACGCCGGGCGAGCAGTACTTC. Translation gives CASIRDTTPGEQYF.

The chain carries TRBV15 and TRBJ2-2; D unclear. CDR1 LNHNV and CDR2 YYDKDF come from the germline V gene (reference sequence). V lost 2 bases to trimming and J lost 1 base, with 5 bases between them. This CDR3 is 14 amino acids long. The chain's CDR3 is CATSRFGNTGELFF. The CDR3 DNA reads TGTGCCACCAGCAGATTTGGGAACACCGGGGAGCTGTTTTTT.

This clonotype has only a few counts. CDR3 region: CATRESGGLSIAKNIQYF. CDR3 in DNA: TGTGCCACCAGGGAGAGCGGGGGTCTCTCTATAGCCAAAAACATTCAGTACTTC. The genes are TRBV15 and TRBJ2-4; TRBD2 matches 8 bases. The CDR3 loop spans 18 amino acids. From germline, CDR1 is LNHNV and CDR2 YYDKDF (reference sequence). V lost 6 bases to trimming and J lost 0 bases; unmatched junction nucleotides: 13.

A few counts support this clonotype. CDR3 bases: TGTGCCAGCTCAAGGACAGGGGGCTCTTTACTCATCCGAGAGAAACTGTTTTTT. It codes for CASSRTGGSLLIREKLFF. The chain joins TRBV27 to TRBJ1-4, with TRBD1 matching over 11 bases. The CDR3 is made up of 18 amino acids. Germline V gene sequence: CDR1 MNHEY, CDR2 SMNVEV (reference sequence). The J segment lost 11 bases and the V segment lost 8 bases, leaving 22 bases of the junction unmatched.

The J gene is TRBJ2-7, the V gene TRBV7-2; maybe TRBD2 (5 bases). This CDR3 is 14 amino acids long. V was trimmed by 3 bases and J by 9 bases, leaving 18 bases between them. Germline V lookup: CDR1 SGHTA, CDR2 FQGNSA. CDR3: CASSFADSPVGQYF. The CDR3 DNA sequence: TGTGCCAGCAGCTTCGCGGACTCTCCCGTAGGGCAGTACTTC.

The chain uses TRBV6-6 and TRBJ2-3, with 7 bases matching TRBD2. Germline trimming cut 5 bases from V and 0 bases from J; bases unmatched to any gene: 5. The CDR3 loop spans 15 amino acids. CDR1 and CDR2 from the germline V gene are MNHNY and SVGAGI (reference sequence). The CDR3 spells CASSKLAYSTDTQYF. CDR3 coding DNA: TGTGCCAGCAGTAAACTAGCGTATAGCACAGATACGCAGTATTTT.

This clonotype was detected a few times. This rearrangement joins TRBV18 to TRBJ2-3; D unclear. The length of the CDR3 is 15 residues. V gave up 2 bases and J gave up 2 bases, with 11 bases separating them. From germline, CDR1 is KGHSH and CDR2 LQKENI. The CDR3 nucleotides are TGTGCCAGCTCACCAAAGCAAAGGTACACAGATACGCAGTATTTT. Translated, it gives CASSPKQRYTDTQYF.

This clonotype was recorded a few times. The chain combines TRBV30 with TRBJ2-7; weak D call: TRBD2 (5 bases). Per the germline V gene, CDR1 is GTSNPN and CDR2 is SVGIG (reference sequence). Deletions cut 5 bases from V and 7 bases from J, with 12 bases between. The CDR3 loop spans 11 amino acids. The CDR3 sequence: CAWGGGGEQYF. Here the CDR3 DNA reads TGTGCCTGGGGAGGCGGCGGGGAGCAGTACTTC.

The genes are TRBV10-3 and TRBJ2-2; D is perhaps TRBD1 (5 bases). The CDR3 extends over 16 amino acids. The V end lost 2 bases, the J end lost 2 bases, and 12 bases lay between the germline ends. Per the germline V gene, CDR1 is ENHRY and CDR2 is SYGVKD. The CDR3 bases are TGTGCCATCAGTGAGGCGAAGGGGCGCAACACCGGGGAGCTGTTTTTT. This encodes CAISEAKGRNTGELFF.

The rearrangement uses TRBV20-1 and TRBJ2-7, with 7 bases that match TRBD1. In germline, CDR1 is DFQATT, CDR2 SNEGSKA (reference sequence). The CDR3 loop spans 14 amino acids. The V gene end was trimmed by 4 bases and the J gene end by 1 base; junction bases not matched to a gene: 7. The CDR3 DNA follows: TGCAGTGCTAATCCGGGACAGATTTCCTACGAGCAGTACTTC. Encoded protein: CSANPGQISYEQYF.

J is TRBJ2-5 and V is TRBV9; D tentatively fits TRBD1 or TRBD2 (5 bases each). From germline, CDR1 is SGDLS and CDR2 YYNGEE. V dropped 1 base and J dropped 3 bases, with 16 bases sitting between them. The CDR3 is 16 residues long. Written as DNA, the CDR3 is TGTGCCAGCAGCGTAAGTCCCCGTGGGGGTGAAGAGACCCAGTACTTC. Translated, it gives CASSVSPRGGEETQYF.

The chain couples TRBV9 to TRBJ1-2; D may be TRBD1 (6 bases). The V gene lost 6 bases and the J gene lost 3 bases, with 18 bases spanning the gap. Germline V gene data show CDR1 as SGDLS and CDR2 as YYNGEE. This CDR3 spans 15 amino acids. The CDR3 is CASTSDSSLYYGYTF. For the CDR3, the DNA is TGTGCCAGCACCTCGGACAGCTCGTTATACTATGGCTACACCTTC.

This clonotype was seen more than once but under ten times. The chain joins TRBV12-3 or TRBV12-4 to TRBJ2-7; perhaps D is TRBD1 or TRBD2 (6 bases each). The CDR3 contains 15 residues. V lost 1 base, J lost 3 bases, and 13 bases lay in between. The CDR3 loop is CASSLEGGNSYEQYF. DNA for the CDR3: TGTGCCAGCAGTTTAGAGGGGGGAAACAGCTACGAGCAGTACTTC.

This chain connects TRBV29-1 to TRBJ2-7, with TRBD2 as a possible D gene (6 bases). Trimming removed 3 bases at V and 2 bases at J, with 14 bases between. The CDR3 loop spans 14 amino acids. CDR1 and CDR2 (germline): SQVTM, ANQGSEA. The CDR3 DNA follows: TGCAGCGTTGAGTCGAGCGGGCAGGCCTACGAGCAGTACTTC. It is translated as CSVESSGQAYEQYF.